This T cell receptor (beta chain) originates from a study of blood T cell repertoires in COVID-19. The authors' processing: Reference gene primer amplification in the assay estimated nucleated cell counts. Assay used: immunoSEQ multiplex PCR; TCRdb lists only in-frame clones, some missing. The V and J calls and clone size were taken over from that table, and D and trimming were inferred from the DNA. The top ten hold 5% to 8% of the sample, which has some 210,000 clones, about 88% seen once. Trimming pared 5 bases from V and 7 bases from J, leaving 15 bases between. CDR1 is SEHNR, CDR2 FQNEAQ, per germline (reference sequence). The CDR3 spans 14 residues.

This clonotype originated in a middle-aged woman who had recovered from COVID-19. Sequenced input: peripheral blood. V and J are TRBV7-9 and TRBJ2-1; TRBD1 is a possible D gene (7 bases). The CDR3 coding sequence is TGTGCCAGCAGCCCGACCCAGGGGGGAAATGAGCAGTTCTTC. Protein product: CASSPTQGGNEQFF.